The clone carrying this T cell receptor (beta chain) was found a few times. Antigen specificity is unknown. The germline V gene has CDR1 SGHAT and CDR2 FQNNGV. The CDR3 extends over 13 amino acids. Trimming stripped 6 bases from V and 6 bases from J, with 15 bases between. This specimen belongs to a study of shared clonotypes between healthy human individuals. Produced via immunoSEQ multiplex PCR; TCRdb's table is partial and in-frame only. The data hold more than 2,000,000 clones, with roughly nine tenths observed a single time. Donation came from healthy HIV-negative adults that had no recent acute infections or vaccinations. Into CD45RA+ naive and CD45RA-negative memory subsets, the CD4+ cells were split. Study-wide results and caveats: Although depth was large, rarefaction showed that sequencing of the sorted subsets was incomplete. Estimated clonotype richness was generally higher in naive than memory subsets.

The V and J genes are TRBV11-2 and TRBJ2-7; D possibly matches TRBD1 or TRBD2 (5 bases each). Input material: naive CD4+ T cells sorted from blood. Documented subset: CD45RA+ positively selected. This sequence originates from a man aged 18-30 years in good health. The CDR3 loop is CASSRGPLSEQYF. The DNA of the CDR3 is TGTGCCAGCAGTAGGGGACCCCTCAGCGAGCAGTACTTC. The full variable domain, with the rest looked up from reference TRBV11-2 and TRBJ2-7, is EAGVAQSPRYKIIEKRQSVAFWCNPISGHATLYWYQQILGQGPKLLIQFQNNGVVDDSQLPKDRFSAERLKGVDSTLKIQPAKLEDSAVYLCASSRGPLSEQYFGPGTRLTVT.